This T cell receptor (beta chain) originates from a study of cytomegalovirus exposure and HLA in healthy donors. Findings and caveats of the study: CMV antigen specificity was confirmed in vitro for three CMV-associated chains. High sensitivity and specificity were reportedly achieved when the classifier diagnosed cytomegalovirus status.

This clone was counted only a few times. Its antigen remains unidentified. CDR3 length: 12 amino acids. Germline-derived CDR1 and CDR2 are MNHEY and SVGAGI. Trimming took off 2 bases at V and 4 bases at J, with 5 bases between the two ends. The PCR was carried out with 60 Vbeta primers and 13 Jbeta primers. Profiling relied on immunoSEQ multiplex PCR, and the TCRdb table lists in-frame clones only, not all of them. The repertoire holds about 170,000 clones, 80% seen once, with under 3% in the top ten. This clonotype originated in a male donor in good health and CMV-seronegative. Sequencing was done on a sample of PBMCs. The genes are TRBV6-5 and TRBJ1-1; D unclear. Here the CDR3 reads CASSYGSTEAFF. The CDR3 nucleotides are TGTGCCAGCAGTTACGGCAGCACTGAAGCTTTCTTT.